One T cell receptor beta chain is described in this entry. Its antigen is still unknown. Indicated time point: peripheral blood 6 weeks after treatment start. The sample is drawn from a study of PD-L1 blockade in urothelial cancer. Overall study: The number of prior chemotherapy regimens per patient was 0 to 3. It was at 3 weeks (second dose) and 6 weeks after treatment start that blood was analyzed. Broader study findings: In blood at 3 weeks, tumor-associated clones expanded more among patients with durable benefit.

The CDR3 is 15 residues long. CDR1 is LNHDA, CDR2 SQIVND, per germline (reference sequence). The junction had 3 bases not matched to a gene; V was cut back by 3 bases and J by 1 base. Sequencing was performed with immunoSEQ multiplex PCR; in TCRdb, only in-frame clones are kept and a portion is missing. The sample has 95,000 to 150,000 clones, about 84% seen once; the top ten hold 2% to 3%. The specimen comprised PBMCs, sampled around atezolizumab (anti-PD-L1) treatment. The rearrangement links TRBV19 to TRBJ2-3; 8 bases align to TRBD2. This sequence originates from a man in his fifties or sixties with urothelial cancer. For the CDR3, the DNA is TGTGCCAGTAGTATCCCAGCGGGAGGCACAGATACGCAGTATTTT. Translated: CASSIPAGGTDTQYF.